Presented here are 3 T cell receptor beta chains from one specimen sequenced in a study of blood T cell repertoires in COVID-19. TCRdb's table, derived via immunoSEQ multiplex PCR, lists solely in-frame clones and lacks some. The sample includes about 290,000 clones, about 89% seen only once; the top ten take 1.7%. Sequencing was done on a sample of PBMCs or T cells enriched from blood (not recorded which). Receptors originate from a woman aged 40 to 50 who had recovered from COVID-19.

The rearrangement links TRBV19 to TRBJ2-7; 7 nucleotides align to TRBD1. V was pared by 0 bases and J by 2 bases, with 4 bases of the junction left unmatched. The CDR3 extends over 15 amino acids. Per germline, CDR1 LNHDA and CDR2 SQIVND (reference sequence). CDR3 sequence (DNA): TGTGCCAGTAGTATAGATCATAGGGGGCCCTACGAGCAGTACTTC. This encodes CASSIDHRGPYEQYF.

CDR3 amino acids: CASSLTGEETQYF. CDR3 coding DNA: TGCGCCAGCAGCTTGACAGGGGAAGAGACCCAGTACTTC. This chain joins TRBV5-1 and TRBJ2-5, with 7 bases matching TRBD1. The CDR3 has 13 amino acids. Germline V gene data show CDR1 as SGHRS and CDR2 as YFSETQ. J lost 3 bases, V lost 1 base, and 0 bases had no gene match.

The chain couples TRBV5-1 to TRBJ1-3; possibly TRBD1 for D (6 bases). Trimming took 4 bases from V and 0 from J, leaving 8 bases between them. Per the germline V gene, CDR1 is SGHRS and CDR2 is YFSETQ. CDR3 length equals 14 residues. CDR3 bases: TGCGCCAGCAGCAGGGACAACTCTGGAAACACCATATATTTT. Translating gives CASSRDNSGNTIYF.